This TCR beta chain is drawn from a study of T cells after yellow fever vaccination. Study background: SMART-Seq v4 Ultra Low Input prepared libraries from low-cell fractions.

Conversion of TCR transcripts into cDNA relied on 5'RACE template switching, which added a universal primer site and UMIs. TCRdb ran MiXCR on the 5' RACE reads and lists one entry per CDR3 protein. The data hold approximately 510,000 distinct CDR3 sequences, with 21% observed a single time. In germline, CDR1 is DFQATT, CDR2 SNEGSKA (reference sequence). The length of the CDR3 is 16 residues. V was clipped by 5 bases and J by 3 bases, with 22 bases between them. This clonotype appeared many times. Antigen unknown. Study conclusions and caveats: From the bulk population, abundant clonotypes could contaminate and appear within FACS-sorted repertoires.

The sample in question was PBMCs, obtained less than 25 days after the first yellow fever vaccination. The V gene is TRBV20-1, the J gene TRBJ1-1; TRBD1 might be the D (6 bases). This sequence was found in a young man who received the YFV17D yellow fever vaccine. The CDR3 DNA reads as TGCAGTGCTCCTGTCCCTCGTGAGGGGGGGTACACTGAAGCTTTCTTT. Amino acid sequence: CSAPVPREGGYTEAFF.